This TCR beta chain was sequenced in a study of cytomegalovirus exposure and HLA in healthy donors. The study, taken as a whole, reports: Reports described diagnosis of cytomegalovirus status by the classifier as highly specific and sensitive. Researchers catalogued approximately 160 TCR beta chains as cytomegalovirus-associated. TCR sequences were mostly rare, though some public TCRs occurred in many donors.

As to this clone: Antigen specificity is unknown. The identical CDR3 is also encoded by other nucleotide sequences in the sample.

The assay was immunoSEQ multiplex PCR, and TCRdb's table has in-frame clones only and misses some. The sample contains roughly 350,000 clones, roughly 88% of which appear only once. The trim removed 4 bases at V and 6 bases at J, leaving 2 bases unmatched. In germline, CDR1 is SGDLS, CDR2 YYNGEE. This CDR3 has 13 residues. V and J are TRBV9 and TRBJ2-3; the match to TRBD2 covers 10 bases. This clonotype was obtained from a woman aged 18-35 years in good health and CMV-seronegative. The sample comprised PBMCs. CDR3 loop: CASSLGLADTQYF. The CDR3, as DNA: TGTGCCAGCAGCTTGGGACTAGCGGATACGCAGTATTTT.